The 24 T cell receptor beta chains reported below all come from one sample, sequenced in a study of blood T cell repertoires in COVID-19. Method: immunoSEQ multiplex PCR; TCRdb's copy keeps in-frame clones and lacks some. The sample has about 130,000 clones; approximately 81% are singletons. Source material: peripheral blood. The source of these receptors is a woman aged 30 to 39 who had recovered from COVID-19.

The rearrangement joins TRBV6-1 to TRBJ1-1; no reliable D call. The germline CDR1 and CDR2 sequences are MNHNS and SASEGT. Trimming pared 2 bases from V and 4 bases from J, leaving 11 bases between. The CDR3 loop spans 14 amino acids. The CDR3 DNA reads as TGTGCCAGCAGTGAATGGCCTGGCGGCACTGAAGCTTTCTTT. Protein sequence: CASSEWPGGTEAFF.

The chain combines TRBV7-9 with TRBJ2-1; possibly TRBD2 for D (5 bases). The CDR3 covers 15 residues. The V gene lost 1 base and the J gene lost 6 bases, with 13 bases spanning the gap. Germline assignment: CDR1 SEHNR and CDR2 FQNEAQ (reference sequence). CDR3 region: CASSLGGWESNEQFF. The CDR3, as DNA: TGTGCCAGCAGCTTAGGCGGGTGGGAAAGCAATGAGCAGTTCTTC.

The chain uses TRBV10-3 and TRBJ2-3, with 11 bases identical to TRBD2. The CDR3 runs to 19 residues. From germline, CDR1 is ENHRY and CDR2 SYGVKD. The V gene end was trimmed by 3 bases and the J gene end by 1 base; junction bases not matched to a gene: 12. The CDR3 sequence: CAISDPPGTSGIGTDTQYF. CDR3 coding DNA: TGTGCCATCAGTGATCCTCCCGGGACTAGCGGAATTGGCACAGATACGCAGTATTTT.

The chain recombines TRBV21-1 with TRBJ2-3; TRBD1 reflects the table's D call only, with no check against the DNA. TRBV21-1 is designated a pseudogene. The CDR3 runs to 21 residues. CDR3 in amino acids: CASSKALVGQGGISSTDTQYF. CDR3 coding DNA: TGTGCCAGCAGCAAAGCGCTTGTCGGGCAGGGGGGAATATCTAGCACAGATACGCAGTATTTT.

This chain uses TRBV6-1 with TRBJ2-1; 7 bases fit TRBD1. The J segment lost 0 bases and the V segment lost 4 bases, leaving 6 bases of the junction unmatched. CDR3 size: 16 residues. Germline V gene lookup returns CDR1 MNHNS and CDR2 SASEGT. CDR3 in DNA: TGTGCCAGCAGTGTACGACAGGGAGTCTCCTACAATGAGCAGTTCTTC. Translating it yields CASSVRQGVSYNEQFF.

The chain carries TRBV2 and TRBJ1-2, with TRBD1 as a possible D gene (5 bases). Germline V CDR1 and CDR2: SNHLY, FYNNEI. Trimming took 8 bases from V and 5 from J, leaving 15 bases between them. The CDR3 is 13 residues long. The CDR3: CASVAQDPYGYTF. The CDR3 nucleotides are TGTGCCAGCGTTGCACAGGACCCTTATGGCTACACCTTC.

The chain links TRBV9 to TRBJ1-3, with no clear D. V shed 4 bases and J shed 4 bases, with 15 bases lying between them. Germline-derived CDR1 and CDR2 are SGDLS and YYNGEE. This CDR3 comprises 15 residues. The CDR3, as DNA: TGTGCCAGCAGCCCAGACGGGGTTGGCGGAAACACCATATATTTT. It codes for CASSPDGVGGNTIYF.

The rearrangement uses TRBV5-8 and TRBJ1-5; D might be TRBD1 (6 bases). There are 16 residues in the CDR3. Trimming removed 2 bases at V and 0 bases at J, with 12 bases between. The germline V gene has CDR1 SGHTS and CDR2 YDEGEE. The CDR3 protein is CASSFKQGYSNQPQHF. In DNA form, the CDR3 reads TGTGCCAGCAGCTTCAAACAGGGCTATAGCAATCAGCCCCAGCATTTT.

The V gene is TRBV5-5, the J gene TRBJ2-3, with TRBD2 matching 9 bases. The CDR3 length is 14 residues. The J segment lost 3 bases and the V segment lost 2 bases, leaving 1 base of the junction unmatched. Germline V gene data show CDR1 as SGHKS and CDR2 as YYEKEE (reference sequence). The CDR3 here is CASSFSGSTDTQYF. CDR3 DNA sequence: TGTGCCAGCAGCTTTAGCGGGAGTACAGATACGCAGTATTTT.

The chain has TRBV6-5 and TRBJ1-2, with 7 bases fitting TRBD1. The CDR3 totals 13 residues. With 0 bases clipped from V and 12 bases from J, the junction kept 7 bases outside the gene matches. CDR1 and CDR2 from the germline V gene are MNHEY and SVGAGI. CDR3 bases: TGTGCCAGCAGTTACTCGATAGCGACAGGGAACACCTTC. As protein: CASSYSIATGNTF.

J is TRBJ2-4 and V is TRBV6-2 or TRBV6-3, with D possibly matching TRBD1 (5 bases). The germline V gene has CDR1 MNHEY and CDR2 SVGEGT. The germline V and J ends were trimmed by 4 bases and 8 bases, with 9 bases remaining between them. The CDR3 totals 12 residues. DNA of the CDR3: TGTGCCAGCAGTTCCCAACAGGACATTCAGTACTTC. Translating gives CASSSQQDIQYF.

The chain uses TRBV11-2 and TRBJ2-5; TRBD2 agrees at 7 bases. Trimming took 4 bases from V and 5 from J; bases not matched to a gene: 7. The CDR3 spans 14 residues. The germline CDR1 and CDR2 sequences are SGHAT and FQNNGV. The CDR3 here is CASSSQRGWETQYF. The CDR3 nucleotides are TGTGCCAGCAGCTCTCAGCGGGGCTGGGAGACCCAGTACTTC.

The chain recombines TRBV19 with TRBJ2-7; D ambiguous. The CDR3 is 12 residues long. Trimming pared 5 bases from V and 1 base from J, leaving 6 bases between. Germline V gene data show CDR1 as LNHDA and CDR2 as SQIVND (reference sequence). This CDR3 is CASSSTSYEQYF. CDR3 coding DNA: TGTGCCAGTAGTTCCACATCCTACGAGCAGTACTTC.

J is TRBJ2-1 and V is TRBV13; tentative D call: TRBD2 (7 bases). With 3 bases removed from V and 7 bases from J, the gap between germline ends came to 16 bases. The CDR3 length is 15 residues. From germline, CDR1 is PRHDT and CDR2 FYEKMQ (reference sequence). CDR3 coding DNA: TGTGCCAGCAGCTTTGAGGGGGGGCCTAGGAATGAGCAGTTCTTC. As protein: CASSFEGGPRNEQFF.

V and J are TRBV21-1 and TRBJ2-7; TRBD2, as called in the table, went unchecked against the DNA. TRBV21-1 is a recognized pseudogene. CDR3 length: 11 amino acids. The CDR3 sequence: CASSKREIPYF. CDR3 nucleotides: TGTGCCAGCAGCAAGAGGGAGATCCCGTACTTC.

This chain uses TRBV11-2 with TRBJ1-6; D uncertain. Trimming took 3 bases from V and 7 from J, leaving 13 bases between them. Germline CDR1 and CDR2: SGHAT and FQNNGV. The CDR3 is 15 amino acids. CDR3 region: CASSFGRRSNSPLHF. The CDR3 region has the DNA TGTGCCAGCAGCTTCGGGAGGAGGTCCAATTCACCCCTCCACTTT.

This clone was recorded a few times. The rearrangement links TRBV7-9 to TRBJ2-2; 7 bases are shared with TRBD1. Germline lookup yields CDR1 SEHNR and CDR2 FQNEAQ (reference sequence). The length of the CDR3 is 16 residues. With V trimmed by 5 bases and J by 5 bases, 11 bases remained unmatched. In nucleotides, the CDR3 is TGTGCCAGCAGCCCCTTTTTAGGGGGCGATACCGGGGAGCTGTTTTTT. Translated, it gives CASSPFLGGDTGELFF.

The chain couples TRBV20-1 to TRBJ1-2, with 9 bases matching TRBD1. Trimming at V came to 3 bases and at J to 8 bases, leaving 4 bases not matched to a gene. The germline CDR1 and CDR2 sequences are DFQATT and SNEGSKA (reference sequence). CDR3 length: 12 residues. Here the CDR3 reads CSASGTGYGYTF. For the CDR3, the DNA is TGCAGTGCTAGTGGGACAGGGTACGGCTACACCTTC.

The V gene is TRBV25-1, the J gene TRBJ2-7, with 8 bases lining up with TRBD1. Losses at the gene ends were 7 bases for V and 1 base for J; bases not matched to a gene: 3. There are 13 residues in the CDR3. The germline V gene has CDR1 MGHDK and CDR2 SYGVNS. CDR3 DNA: TGTGCCAGCATTGGACAGGGATCCTACGAGCAGTACTTC. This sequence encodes CASIGQGSYEQYF.

This CDR3 reads CASSLGESNQPQHF. The CDR3 bases are TGTGCCAGCAGCCTTGGGGAGAGCAATCAGCCCCAGCATTTT. This sequence joins TRBV3-1 (or the pseudogene TRBV3-2) and TRBJ1-5, with D uncertain. V was trimmed by 4 bases and J by 1 base, leaving 8 bases between them. In germline, CDR1 is LGHDT, CDR2 YNNKEL (reference sequence). The CDR3 loop spans 14 amino acids.

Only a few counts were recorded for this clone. This CDR3 reads CASSLMLAGGVYNEQFF. In DNA form, the CDR3 reads TGCGCCAGCAGCTTGATGCTAGCGGGAGGTGTATACAATGAGCAGTTCTTC. V and J are TRBV5-1 and TRBJ2-1; 11 nucleotides agree with TRBD2. Germline V gives CDR1 SGHRS, CDR2 YFSETQ. The CDR3 totals 17 residues. The junction had 7 bases not matched to a gene; V was cut back by 1 base and J by 4 bases.

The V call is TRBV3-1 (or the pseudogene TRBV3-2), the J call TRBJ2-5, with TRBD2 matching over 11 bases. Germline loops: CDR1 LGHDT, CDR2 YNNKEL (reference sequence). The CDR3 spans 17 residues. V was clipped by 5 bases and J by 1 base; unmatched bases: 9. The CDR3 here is CASSLRSSGRFQETQYF. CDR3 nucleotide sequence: TGTGCCAGCAGCTTGCGGTCTAGCGGGAGGTTCCAAGAGACCCAGTACTTC.

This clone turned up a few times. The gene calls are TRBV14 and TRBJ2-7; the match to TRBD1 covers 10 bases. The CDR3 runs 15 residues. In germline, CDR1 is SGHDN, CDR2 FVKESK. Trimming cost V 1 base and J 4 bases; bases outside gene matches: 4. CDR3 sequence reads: CASSQGQGAFYEQYF. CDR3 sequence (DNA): TGTGCCAGCAGCCAAGGACAGGGGGCTTTTTACGAGCAGTACTTC.

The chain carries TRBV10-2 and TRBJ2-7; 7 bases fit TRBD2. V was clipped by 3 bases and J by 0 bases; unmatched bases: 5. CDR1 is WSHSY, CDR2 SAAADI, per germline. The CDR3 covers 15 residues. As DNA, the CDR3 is TGCGCCAGCAGTGAAATAAGCGGGGCCTCCTACGAGCAGTACTTC. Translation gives CASSEISGASYEQYF.